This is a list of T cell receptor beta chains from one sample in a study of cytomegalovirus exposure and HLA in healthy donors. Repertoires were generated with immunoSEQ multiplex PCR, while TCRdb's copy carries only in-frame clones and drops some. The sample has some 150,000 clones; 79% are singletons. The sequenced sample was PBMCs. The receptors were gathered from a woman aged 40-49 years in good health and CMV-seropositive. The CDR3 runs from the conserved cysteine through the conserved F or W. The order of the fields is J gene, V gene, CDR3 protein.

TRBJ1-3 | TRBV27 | CASSPDRPGNTIYF
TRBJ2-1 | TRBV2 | CASSATGTGGFREQFF
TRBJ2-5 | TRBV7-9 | CASSLGTSEETQYF
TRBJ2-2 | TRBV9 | CASSTNTGELFF
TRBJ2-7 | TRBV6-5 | CASSLGGRGQRYEQYF
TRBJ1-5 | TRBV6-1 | CASSEGTPGVRQPQHF
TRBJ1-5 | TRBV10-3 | CAISAGNSNQPQHF
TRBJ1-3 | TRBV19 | CASSMALHSGNTIYF
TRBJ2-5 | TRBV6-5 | CASSYLGQGFGETQYF
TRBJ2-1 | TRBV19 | CASSILASPNEQFF
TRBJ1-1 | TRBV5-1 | CASSLERGGNTEAFF
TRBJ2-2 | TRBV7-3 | CASSLNRGGTGELFF
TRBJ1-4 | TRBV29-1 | CSGRGTDSNEKLFF
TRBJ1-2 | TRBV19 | CASSVGQGRYGYTF
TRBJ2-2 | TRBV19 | CASTIAAGYTGELFF
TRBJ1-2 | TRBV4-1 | CASSQDRGTANYGYTF